This T cell receptor (beta chain) was sequenced during a study of blood T cell repertoires in COVID-19. Looking at the study overall: The United States, Italy and Spain were the sources of the acute and convalescent COVID-19 samples. PBMCs, B-cell-depleted T cells, or T cells were the source of the cDNA or gDNA that made up the material.

With 7 bases clipped from V and 6 bases from J, the junction kept 12 bases outside the gene matches. This CDR3 region has 14 residues. Germline CDR1 SNHLY, CDR2 FYNNEI. Enrolment of Seattle patients took place during active infection, and they were followed longitudinally. As handled by the study authors: Estimated nucleated cell counts came from reference gene primer amplification. Here immunoSEQ multiplex PCR was the method, and the copy in TCRdb shows in-frame clones only, minus some. V and J calls and clone size come straight from that table; D and trimming were deduced from the DNA. Seen here are under 200,000 clones, roughly 81% observed once, and the top ten hold around 2.9%.

This clonotype was sampled from a woman aged 80 or older with COVID-19, enrolled during active disease. The chain uses TRBV2 and TRBJ2-7, with 7 bases that match TRBD1. The sample consisted of peripheral blood. CDR3 nucleotides: TGTGCCAGCACCGACCGACAGGGAATAAGCGAGCAGTACTTC. Translation: CASTDRQGISEQYF. Complete variable domain (other parts from reference TRBV2 and TRBJ2-7): EPEVTQTPSHQVTQMGQEVILRCVPISNHLYFYWYRQILGQKVEFLVSFYNNEISEKSEIFDDQFSVERPDGSNFTLKIRSTKLEDSAMYFCASTDRQGISEQYFGPGTRLTVT.